This T cell receptor beta chain was identified during a study of cytotoxic CD8 clonotypes in ibrutinib-treated CLL. Overall study: Within the patient group, some 11 were relapsed/refractory and around 15 treatment-naive, and approximately 17 were IGHV unmutated.

The data were produced by immunoSEQ multiplex PCR, yet TCRdb's version contains in-frame clones alone and is incomplete. The repertoire consists of some 130,000 clones, with 70% to 90% occurring once and the leading ten covering under 2.5%. Study-wide results and limits: Clonality grew at ibrutinib response; at progression, it decreased back toward baseline. Sustained-remission and progressing patients' sampling times differed.

The CDR3 spans 14 residues. The V gene's germline CDR1 is ENHRY and CDR2 SYGVKD. V lost 0 bases to trimming and J lost 4 bases, with 9 bases between them. This clone was recorded a few times. Its antigen remains unknown. The sample in question was PBMCs, obtained after 24 months of ibrutinib treatment. The source is a human donor with chronic lymphocytic leukemia. This chain links TRBV10-3 with TRBJ1-2; D might be TRBD1 (5 bases). CDR3 loop: CAISESMGGYGYTF. DNA for the CDR3: TGTGCCATCAGTGAGTCGATGGGGGGCTATGGCTACACCTTC.